This T cell receptor (beta chain) was sequenced for a study of Ad26.COV2.S vaccination and SARS-CoV-2 variants. As for the study in general: Trial arm assignment for the donor was COV1001 Ad26.COV2.S. Intramuscular Ad26.COV2.S at 5x10^10 or 1x10^11 viral particles.

Germline CDR1 SGHRS, CDR2 YFSETQ. The CDR3 extends over 12 amino acids. This sample's treatment: 15 to 20 received Ad26.COV2.S at low or high dose, single or two shots; five or six received placebo; per-sample allocation not given. It was on day 63 after the first vaccine or placebo injection that samples were taken. Wuhan-strain SARS-CoV-2 spike was expressed by the Ad26 vector that made up the vaccine. This clone was detected only a few times. The antigen is unknown. Sequence at one end of the junction differs from germline and may be a read error. Using immunoSEQ multiplex PCR, the repertoire was profiled, and TCRdb retains in-frame clones only, with some absent. In the table there are 350,000 to 400,000 clones, 80% to 90% of which are singletons. Overall study results and limits: In TCR breadth and depth analyses, total T cell responses may have been underestimated.

This sample comprised peripheral blood, obtained in a trial of Ad26.COV2.S vaccine versus placebo. The chain links TRBV5-1 to TRBJ1-2; 9 nucleotides agree with TRBD1. The sequence derives from a person aged 18-65 years who received the Ad26.COV2.S COVID-19 vaccine or a placebo. The CDR3 nucleotides are TGCGCCAGCAGAACGGAACAGGGGGCCCTCTTCTTC. Amino acids: CASRTEQGALFF.